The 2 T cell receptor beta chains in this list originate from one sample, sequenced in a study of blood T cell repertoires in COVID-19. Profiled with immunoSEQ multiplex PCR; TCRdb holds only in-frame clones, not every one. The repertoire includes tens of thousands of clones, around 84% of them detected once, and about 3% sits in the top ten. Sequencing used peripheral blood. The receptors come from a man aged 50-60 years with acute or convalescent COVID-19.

CDR3 in DNA: TGTGCCAGCAGCTTTGGGGGGGCGAGCAATCAGCCCCAGCATTTT. It yields the protein CASSFGGASNQPQHF. The V call is TRBV5-6, the J call TRBJ1-5, with D perhaps TRBD1 (6 bases). V was clipped by 2 bases and J by 1 base, with 10 bases between them. Germline CDR1 is SGHDT and CDR2 is YYEEEE. This CDR3 has 15 amino acids.

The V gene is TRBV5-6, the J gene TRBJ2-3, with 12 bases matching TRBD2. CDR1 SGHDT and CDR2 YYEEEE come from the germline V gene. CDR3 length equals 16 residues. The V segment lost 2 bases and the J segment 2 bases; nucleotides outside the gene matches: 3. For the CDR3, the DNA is TGTGCCAGCAGCTTCGGACTAGCGGGATACACAGATACGCAGTATTTT. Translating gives CASSFGLAGYTDTQYF.